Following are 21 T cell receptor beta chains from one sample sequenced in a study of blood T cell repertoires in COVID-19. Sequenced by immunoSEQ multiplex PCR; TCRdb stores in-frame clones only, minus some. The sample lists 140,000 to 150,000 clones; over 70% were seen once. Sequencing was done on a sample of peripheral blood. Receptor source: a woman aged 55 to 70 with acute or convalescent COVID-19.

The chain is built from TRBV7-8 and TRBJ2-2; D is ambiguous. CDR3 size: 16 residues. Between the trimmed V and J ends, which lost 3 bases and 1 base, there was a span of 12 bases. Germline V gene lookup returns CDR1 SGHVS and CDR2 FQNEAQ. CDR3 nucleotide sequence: TGTGCCAGCAGCTTTAGAATGCTCTTGAACACCGGGGAGCTGTTTTTT. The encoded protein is CASSFRMLLNTGELFF.

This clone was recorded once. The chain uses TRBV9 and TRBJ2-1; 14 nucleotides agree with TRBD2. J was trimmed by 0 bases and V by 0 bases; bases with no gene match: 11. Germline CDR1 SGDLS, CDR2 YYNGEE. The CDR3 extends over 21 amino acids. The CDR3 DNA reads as TGTGCCAGCAGCGTAGCGTTAGGACTAGCGGGAGGTTTAGGCTCCTACAATGAGCAGTTCTTC. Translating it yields CASSVALGLAGGLGSYNEQFF.

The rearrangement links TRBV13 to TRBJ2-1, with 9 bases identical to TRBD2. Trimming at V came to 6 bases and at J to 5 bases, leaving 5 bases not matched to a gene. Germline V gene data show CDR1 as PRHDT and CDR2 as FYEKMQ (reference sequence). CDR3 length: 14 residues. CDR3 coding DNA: TGTGCCAGCAGTCGGACTAGCGTTGACAATGAGCAGTTCTTC. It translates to CASSRTSVDNEQFF.

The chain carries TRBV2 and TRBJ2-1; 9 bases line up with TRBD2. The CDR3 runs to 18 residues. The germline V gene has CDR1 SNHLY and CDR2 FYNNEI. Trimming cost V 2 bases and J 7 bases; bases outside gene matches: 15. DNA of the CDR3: TGTGCCAGCAGTGAAAGGGGTCTAGCGGGGTCGGGTATGAATGAGCAGTTCTTC. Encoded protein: CASSERGLAGSGMNEQFF.

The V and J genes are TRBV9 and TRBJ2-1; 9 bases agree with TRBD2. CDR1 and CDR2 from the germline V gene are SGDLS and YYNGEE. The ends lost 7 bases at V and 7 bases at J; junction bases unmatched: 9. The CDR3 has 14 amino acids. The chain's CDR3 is CASSRDSGRNEQFF. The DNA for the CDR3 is TGTGCCAGCTCCAGGGACAGCGGGAGGAATGAGCAGTTCTTC.

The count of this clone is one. Here the CDR3 reads CASSRQVNTEAFF. CDR3 coding DNA: TGTGCCAGCAGCCGACAGGTAAACACTGAAGCTTTCTTT. V gene TRBV6-6 combines with J gene TRBJ1-1; weak D call: TRBD1 (6 bases). V lost 6 bases to trimming and J lost 2 bases, with 10 bases between them. Looked up from germline, CDR1 is MNHNY and CDR2 is SVGAGI (reference sequence). CDR3 length: 13 amino acids.

In DNA form, the CDR3 reads TGCGCCAGCAGCTTGGCCGGGACAGCGTACACAGATACGCAGTATTTT. This sequence encodes CASSLAGTAYTDTQYF. This rearrangement joins TRBV5-1 to TRBJ2-3, with TRBD1 matching 7 bases. Germline trimming cut 0 bases from V and 2 bases from J; bases unmatched to any gene: 6. The germline CDR1 and CDR2 sequences are SGHRS and YFSETQ. The CDR3 contains 16 residues.

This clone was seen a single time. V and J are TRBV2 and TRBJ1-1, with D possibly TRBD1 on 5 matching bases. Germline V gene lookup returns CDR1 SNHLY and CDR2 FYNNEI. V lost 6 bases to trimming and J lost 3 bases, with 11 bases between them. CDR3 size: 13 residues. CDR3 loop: CASRIDSYTEAFF. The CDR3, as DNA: TGTGCCAGCAGAATAGACAGCTACACTGAAGCTTTCTTT.

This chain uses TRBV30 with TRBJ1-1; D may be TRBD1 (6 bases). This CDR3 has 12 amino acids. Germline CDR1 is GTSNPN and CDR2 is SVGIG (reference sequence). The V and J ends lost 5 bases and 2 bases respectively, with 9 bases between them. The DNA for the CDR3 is TGTGCCTGGGCCAGGGGAAACACTGAAGCTTTCTTT. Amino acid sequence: CAWARGNTEAFF.

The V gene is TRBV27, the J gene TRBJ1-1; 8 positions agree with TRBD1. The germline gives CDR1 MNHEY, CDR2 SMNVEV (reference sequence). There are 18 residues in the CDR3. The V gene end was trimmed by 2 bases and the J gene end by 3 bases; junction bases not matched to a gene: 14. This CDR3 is CASSLTPRTGQRDTEAFF. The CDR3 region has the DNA TGTGCCAGCAGTTTAACCCCCAGGACAGGGCAAAGGGACACTGAAGCTTTCTTT.

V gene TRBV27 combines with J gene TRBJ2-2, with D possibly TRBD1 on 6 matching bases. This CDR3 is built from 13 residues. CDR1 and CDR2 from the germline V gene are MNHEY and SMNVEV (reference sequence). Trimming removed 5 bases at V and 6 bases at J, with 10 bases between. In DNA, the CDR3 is TGTGCCAGCAGTGCACAGGGATCCGGGGAGCTGTTTTTT. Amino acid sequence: CASSAQGSGELFF.

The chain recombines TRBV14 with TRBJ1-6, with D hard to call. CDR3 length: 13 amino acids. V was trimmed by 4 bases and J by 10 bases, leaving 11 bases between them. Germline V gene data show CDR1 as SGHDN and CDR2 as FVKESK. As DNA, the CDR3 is TGTGCCAGCAGCCCCTATTTGAGGTCACCCCTCCACTTT. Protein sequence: CASSPYLRSPLHF.

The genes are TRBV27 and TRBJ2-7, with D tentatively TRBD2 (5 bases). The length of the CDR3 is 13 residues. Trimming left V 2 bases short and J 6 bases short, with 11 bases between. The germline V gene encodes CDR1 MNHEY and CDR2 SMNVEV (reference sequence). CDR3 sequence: CASSLRPRGEQYF. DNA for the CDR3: TGTGCCAGCAGTTTACGACCCCGGGGCGAGCAGTACTTC.

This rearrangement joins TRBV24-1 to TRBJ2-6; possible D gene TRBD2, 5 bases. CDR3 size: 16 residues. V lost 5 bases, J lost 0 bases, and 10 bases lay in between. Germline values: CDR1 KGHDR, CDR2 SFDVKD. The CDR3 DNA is TGTGCCACCAGTGGGACTGAGTACTCTGGGGCCAACGTCCTGACTTTC. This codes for CATSGTEYSGANVLTF.

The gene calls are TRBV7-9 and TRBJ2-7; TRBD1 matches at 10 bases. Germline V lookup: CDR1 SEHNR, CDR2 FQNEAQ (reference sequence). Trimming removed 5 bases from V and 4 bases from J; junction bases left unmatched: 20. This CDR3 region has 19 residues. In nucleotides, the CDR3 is TGTGCCAGCAGCCCGAACGACAGGGGGCTGCGGGCCTCACTTTACGAGCAGTACTTC. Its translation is CASSPNDRGLRASLYEQYF.

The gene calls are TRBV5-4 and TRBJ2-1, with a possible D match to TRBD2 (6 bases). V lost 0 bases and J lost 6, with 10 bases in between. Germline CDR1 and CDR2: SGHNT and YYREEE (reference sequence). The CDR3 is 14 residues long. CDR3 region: CASSLGAAGNEQFF. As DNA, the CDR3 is TGTGCCAGCAGCTTGGGGGCAGCGGGCAATGAGCAGTTCTTC.

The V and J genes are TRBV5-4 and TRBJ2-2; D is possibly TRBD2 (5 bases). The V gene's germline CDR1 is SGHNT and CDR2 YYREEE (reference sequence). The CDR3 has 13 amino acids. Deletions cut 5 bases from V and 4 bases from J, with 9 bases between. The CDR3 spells CASRYGLTGELFF. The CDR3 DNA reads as TGTGCCAGCAGATACGGACTCACCGGGGAGCTGTTTTTT.

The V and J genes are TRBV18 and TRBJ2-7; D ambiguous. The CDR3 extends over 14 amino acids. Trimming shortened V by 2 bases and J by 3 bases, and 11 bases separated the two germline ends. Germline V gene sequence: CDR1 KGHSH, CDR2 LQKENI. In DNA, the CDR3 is TGTGCCAGCTCACCATGGAGTCCGAGCTACGAGCAGTACTTC. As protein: CASSPWSPSYEQYF.

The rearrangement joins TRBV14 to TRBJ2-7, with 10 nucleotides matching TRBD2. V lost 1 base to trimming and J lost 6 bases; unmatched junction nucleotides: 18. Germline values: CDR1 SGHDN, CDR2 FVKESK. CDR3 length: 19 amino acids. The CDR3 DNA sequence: TGTGCCAGCAGCCAAGCTGATCTTCTTCTAGCGGGAGCCATCCCCGAGCAGTACTTC. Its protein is CASSQADLLLAGAIPEQYF.

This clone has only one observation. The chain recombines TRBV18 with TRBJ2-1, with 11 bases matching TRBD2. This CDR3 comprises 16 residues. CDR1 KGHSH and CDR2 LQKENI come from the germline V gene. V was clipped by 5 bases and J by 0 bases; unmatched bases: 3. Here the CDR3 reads CASSRGTSGSYNEQFF. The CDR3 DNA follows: TGTGCCAGCTCAAGAGGGACTAGCGGCTCCTACAATGAGCAGTTCTTC.

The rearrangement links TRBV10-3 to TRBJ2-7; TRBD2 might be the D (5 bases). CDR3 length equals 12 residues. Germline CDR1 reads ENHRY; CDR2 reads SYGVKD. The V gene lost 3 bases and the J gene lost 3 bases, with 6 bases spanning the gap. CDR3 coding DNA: TGTGCCATCAGTGAAGCGGACTACGAGCAGTACTTC. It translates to CAISEADYEQYF.